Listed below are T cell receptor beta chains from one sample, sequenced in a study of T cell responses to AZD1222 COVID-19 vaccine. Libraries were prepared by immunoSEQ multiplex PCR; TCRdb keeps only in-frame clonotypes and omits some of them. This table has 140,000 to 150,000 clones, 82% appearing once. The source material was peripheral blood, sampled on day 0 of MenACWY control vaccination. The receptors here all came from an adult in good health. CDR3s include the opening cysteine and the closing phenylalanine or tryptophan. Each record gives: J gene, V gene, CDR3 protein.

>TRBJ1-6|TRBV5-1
CASSLMGGTLNSPLHF
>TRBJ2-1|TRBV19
CASSTGHSSYNEQFF
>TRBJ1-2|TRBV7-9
CASSRDFGGRDGYTF
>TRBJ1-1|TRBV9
CASSVGGRKDTEAFF
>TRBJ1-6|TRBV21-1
CASHDGPRFPLHF
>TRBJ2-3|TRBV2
CARSSSGGENTQYF
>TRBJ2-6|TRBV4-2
CASSHTGIKGSGANVLTF
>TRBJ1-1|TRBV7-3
CASSQEAPENTEAFF
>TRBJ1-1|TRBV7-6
CASKSEGGGTEAFF
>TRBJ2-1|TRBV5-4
CASSLAHTRYNEQFF
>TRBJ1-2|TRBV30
CARGAINYGYTF
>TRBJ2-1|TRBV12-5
CASGSWGPQFF
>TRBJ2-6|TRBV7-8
CASSLGTRPSSGANVLTF
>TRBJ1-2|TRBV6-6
CASSYLGQGYTF
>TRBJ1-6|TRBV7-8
CASRIGQGRNSPLHF
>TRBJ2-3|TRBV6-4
CASSGTTTDTQYF
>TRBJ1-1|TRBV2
CASSYTGVNTEAFF
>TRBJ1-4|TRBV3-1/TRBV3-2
CASSQWGTGGNEKLFF
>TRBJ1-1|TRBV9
CASSFDSNTEAFF
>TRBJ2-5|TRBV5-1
CASSLAGSPQETQYF
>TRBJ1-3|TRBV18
CASSPSQGSRGNTIYF
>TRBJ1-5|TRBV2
CASGQGLNSNQPQHF
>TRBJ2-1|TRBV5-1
CASSLGLRDEQFF
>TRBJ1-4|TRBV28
CASLRGENEKLFF
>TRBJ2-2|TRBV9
CASSVLSATGELFF
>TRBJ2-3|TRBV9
CASSVGSGGFPTDTQYF
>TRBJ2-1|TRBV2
CASRISLAPNNEQFF